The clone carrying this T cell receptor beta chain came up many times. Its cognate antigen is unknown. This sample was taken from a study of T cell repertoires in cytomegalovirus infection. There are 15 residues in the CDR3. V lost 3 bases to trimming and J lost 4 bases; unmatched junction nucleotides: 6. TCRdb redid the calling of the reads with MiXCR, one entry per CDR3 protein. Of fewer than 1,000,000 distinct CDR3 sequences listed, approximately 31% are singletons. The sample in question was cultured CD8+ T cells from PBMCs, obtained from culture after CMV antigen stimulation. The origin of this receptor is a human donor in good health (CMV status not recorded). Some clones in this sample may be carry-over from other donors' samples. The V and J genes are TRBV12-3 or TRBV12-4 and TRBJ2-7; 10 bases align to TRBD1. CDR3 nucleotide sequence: TGTGCCAGCAGTTTGCGGACAGGGGGATATTACGAGCAGTACTTC. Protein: CASSLRTGGYYEQYF.